The T cell receptor beta chain described here comes from a study of shared clonotypes between healthy human individuals (dated by TCRdb to 2019 to 2021). Study-level background: The cohort included three men and a couple of women between 18 and 49 years of age. Per donor, leukapheresis produced somewhere between about 0.94 and 10 billion PBMCs. To estimate repertoire size and how much clonotype sharing occurs between individuals, the study deeply sequenced the blood TCR repertoires of about 5 healthy adults. Per donor, three plates each were used for CD4 naive and CD4 memory, two for CD8 naive, and one for CD8 memory. To increase sequencing depth and limit assay-specific biases, different laboratories used diverse techniques to prepare libraries and sequence TCR repertoires.

The CDR3 measures 12 amino acids from cysteine to phenylalanine. CDR3 DNA only is kept here, 36 bases in frame from base 1. V and J lose 2 bases and 10 bases, and a span of 6 bases separates them. According to the germline V gene, CDR1 reads MDHEN and CDR2 reads SYDVKM. TCR CDR3 regions were amplified from genomic DNA by multiplex PCR using the deep immunoSEQ assay. Genomic DNA extracted from each cell subset was distributed evenly over all wells of several immunoSEQ 96-well plates, and each plate served as one replicate. Each replicate PCR for sorted subsets received around 200 ng genomic DNA, equal to around 32,000 T cell genomes. Purified libraries were quantified with a Qubit 3.0 fluorometer, sized on a Bioanalyzer 2100, and re-quantified with the KAPA Library Quantification kit. Every immunoSEQ 96-well plate was sequenced on a dedicated single-read 150-cycle Illumina NextSeq 550 flow cell. On the authors' methods: Because the immunoSEQ output held only junctional sequences and lacked quality scores, the filtering could not match the filtering applied to full-length reads. To assign V/J genes and CDR3, sequences were annotated using PyIR, a Python wrapper for IgBLAST v1.9, with IMGT germline references. Any read was removed if the V/J assignment was weak (E-value above 1e-6), the CDR3 was missing, or the read contained stop codons, out-of-frame junctions, or ambiguous translated residues. V3J clonotypes were defined by identical inferred V gene, J gene, and CDR3 amino acid sequence. The percentage overlap between two repertoires was calculated by dividing the number of shared unique clonotypes by the size of the smaller repertoire. RTK rarefaction, the Chao1 estimator, and Recon v2.1 estimates of unobserved clonotypes were used to assess repertoire richness. Generation probabilities for all TCRbeta clonotypes obtained by the gDNA method from several donors were computed using OLGA. The clones in this table, taken by TCRdb from immuneACCESS, are in-frame only. Not every clone is retained; where verified, under half of the shortfall comes from an unresolved V gene, and the cause of the rest is unknown. The V and J calls and clone size were taken over from that table, and D and trimming were inferred from the DNA. For this sample the table gives 2 million to 3 million clones, of which approximately 93% were detected only once. 0.36% of the sample comes from the top ten.

Donors were healthy HIV-negative adults with no recently reported acute infections or vaccinations. All donors were Caucasian adults living in Nashville, Tennessee, USA. CD4+ T cells were enriched by magnetic negative selection, after which naive cells were positively selected on CD45RA and the negative fraction was taken as the memory subset. Blood was obtained by leukapheresis, after which PBMCs were separated by Ficoll-Histopaque density gradient centrifugation and cryopreserved in liquid nitrogen vapor phase. Analytical flow cytometry was used to check the purity and quantity of each magnetically sorted T cell population. Genomic DNA was isolated from each sorted fraction and quantified by UV absorbance on a Nanodrop 2000c. In the case of this clone: Its recognized antigen is unknown. The input lacks base qualities; no much larger clone sits a single base away.

Overall results and qualifications from the work: Because the study included only a small number of donors, the genetic and exposure-history diversity represented was limited. Pairwise subsampling indicated that sequencing depth was expected to affect the degree of clonotype sharing among donors. Naive subsets generally had larger estimated clonotype richness than memory subsets did. Incomplete sequencing was indicated by rarefaction of sorted-subset datasets, despite the large sequencing depth. Higher generation probabilities were observed for clonotypes shared by all four sorted-subset donors than for non-shared clonotypes. Sharing across a handful of donors was observed for around 4.8% of naive CD4, over 3% of naive CD8, roughly 2.3% of memory CD4, and around 0.4% of memory CD8 clonotypes. Sampling was limited to blood, and TCR repertoires in tissue likely differ from TCR repertoires in blood.

The V gene is TRBV28 and the J gene is TRBJ1-6; the D segment cannot be called with confidence. The sample taken for sequencing was naive CD4+ T cells from PBMCs. The label giving this sample's cell subset or site can be read as: CD45RA+ positively selected. The sequence derives from a man between 18 and 35 years old in good health. Some clones in this sample may be carry-over from other donors' samples. The DNA reads TGTGCCAGCAGTTTAGTGTTGTCACCCCTCCACTTT. Translated, this is CASSLVLSPLHF. The full variable domain, completed from the reference TRBV28 and TRBJ1-6 proteins outside the CDR3, reads DVKVTQSSRYLVKRTGEKVFLECVQDMDHENMFWYRQDPGLGLRLIYFSYDVKMKEKGDIPEGYSVSREKKERFSLILESASTNQTSMYLCASSLVLSPLHFGNGTRLTVT.